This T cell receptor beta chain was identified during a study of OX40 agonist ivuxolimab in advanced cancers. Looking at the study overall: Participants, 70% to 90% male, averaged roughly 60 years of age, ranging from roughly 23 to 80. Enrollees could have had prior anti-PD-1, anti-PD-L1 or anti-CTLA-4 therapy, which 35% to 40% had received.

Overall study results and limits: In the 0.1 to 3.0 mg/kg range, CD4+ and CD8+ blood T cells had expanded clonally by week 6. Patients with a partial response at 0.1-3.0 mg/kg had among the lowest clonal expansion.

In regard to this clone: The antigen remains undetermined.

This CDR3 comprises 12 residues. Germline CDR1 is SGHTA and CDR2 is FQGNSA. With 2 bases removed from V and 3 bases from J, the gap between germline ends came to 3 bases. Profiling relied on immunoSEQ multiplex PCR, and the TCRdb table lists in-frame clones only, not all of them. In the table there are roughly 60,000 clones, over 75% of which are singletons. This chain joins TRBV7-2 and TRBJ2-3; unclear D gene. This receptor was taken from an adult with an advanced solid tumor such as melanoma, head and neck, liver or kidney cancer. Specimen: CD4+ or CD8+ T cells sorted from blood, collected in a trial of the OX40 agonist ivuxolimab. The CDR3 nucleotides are TGTGCCAGCAGCTTACAAACAGATACGCAGTATTTT. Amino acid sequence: CASSLQTDTQYF.